What follows are 16 T cell receptor beta chains derived from one specimen sequenced in a study of blood T cell repertoires in COVID-19. Generated by immunoSEQ multiplex PCR, the TCRdb table keeps only in-frame clones and is missing some. The table records 110,000 or so clones, around 83% of them present only once. Sequenced material: peripheral blood. These TCRs come from a woman aged 60-70 years with COVID-19, enrolled during active disease.

This clone was seen a single time. The CDR3 loop reads CASSPGTGGLETQYF. Here the CDR3 DNA reads TGTGCCAGCAGCCCCGGGACAGGGGGTCTTGAGACCCAGTACTTC. The J gene is TRBJ2-5, the V gene TRBV7-2; 11 bases fit TRBD1. Germline V CDR1 and CDR2: SGHTA, FQGNSA. This CDR3 spans 15 amino acids. J lost 5 bases, V lost 5 bases, and 7 bases had no gene match.

This clone was counted only a few times. A read error may produce the germline difference seen at one junction end. The same CDR3 also results from other DNA sequences found in this sample. The V gene is TRBV12-5, the J gene TRBJ2-5; a possible D gene is TRBD1 (8 bases). Germline V gene data show CDR1 as LGHNT and CDR2 as FRNRAP. The CDR3 sequence is 17 residues long. This CDR3 reads CARGLGGTGGQQETQYF. The CDR3, as DNA: TGTGCTCGTGGTTTGGGGGGGACAGGCGGGCAACAAGAGACCCAGTACTTC.

The chain carries TRBV18 and TRBJ1-2; 8 positions match TRBD1. Germline-derived CDR1 and CDR2 are KGHSH and LQKENI. V dropped 3 bases and J dropped 6; count of bases not matched to a gene: 27. There are 21 residues in the CDR3. This chain's CDR3 is CASSPKVDPASRTGKSNGYTF. The CDR3 bases are TGTGCCAGCTCACCTAAGGTGGATCCAGCTTCCAGGACAGGGAAGTCTAATGGCTACACCTTC.

The rearrangement uses TRBV7-9 and TRBJ1-1, with TRBD1 as a possible D gene (6 bases). The CDR3 covers 12 residues. The V end was cut by 5 bases, the J end by 7 bases, with 11 bases between. The germline V gene encodes CDR1 SEHNR and CDR2 FQNEAQ (reference sequence). The CDR3 spells CASSATGSEAFF. CDR3 nucleotide sequence: TGTGCCAGCAGCGCTACAGGGAGTGAAGCTTTCTTT.

The chain is built from TRBV7-3 and TRBJ2-3; TRBD1 might be the D (6 bases). CDR1 and CDR2 from the germline V gene are SGHTA and FQGTGA. The CDR3 consists of 15 residues. V was pared by 3 bases and J by 4 bases, with 14 bases between. The CDR3 loop is CASSFNPGVADTQYF. DNA for the CDR3: TGTGCCAGCAGCTTTAATCCAGGGGTGGCAGATACGCAGTATTTT.

This chain uses TRBV6-1 with TRBJ1-1; weak D call: TRBD1 (5 bases). CDR1 is MNHNS, CDR2 SASEGT, per germline. Trimming stripped 0 bases from V and 2 bases from J, with 13 bases between. This CDR3 contains 16 residues. The CDR3 DNA reads as TGTGCCAGCAGTGAAGCAATCGCAGGGATAAACACTGAAGCTTTCTTT. This codes for CASSEAIAGINTEAFF.

The V and J genes are TRBV11-3 and TRBJ2-1; 7 bases match TRBD2. Germline V gene lookup returns CDR1 SGHNT and CDR2 YENEEA. Trimming cost V 4 bases and J 7 bases; bases outside gene matches: 10. The CDR3 covers 15 residues. CDR3 nucleotides: TGTGCCAGCAGCTCCGAAAGCGGGGTGGGGAATGAGCAGTTCTTC. Protein sequence: CASSSESGVGNEQFF.

The gene calls are TRBV27 and TRBJ1-1, with 7 bases that match TRBD1. Germline CDR1 and CDR2: MNHEY and SMNVEV (reference sequence). V lost 5 bases, J lost 7 bases, and 10 bases stayed unmatched. This CDR3 is 14 amino acids long. DNA of the CDR3: TGTGCCAGCAGTCGACACAGGGGTAGGGATGAAGCTTTCTTT. It specifies CASSRHRGRDEAFF.

V usage is TRBV7-3 and J usage is TRBJ1-1, with a possible D match to TRBD1 (5 bases). CDR1 SGHTA and CDR2 FQGTGA come from the germline V gene. V gave up 0 bases and J gave up 4 bases, with 9 bases separating them. The CDR3 has 14 amino acids. The DNA of the CDR3 is TGTGCCAGCAGCTTAACAGGGGTGGGCACTGAAGCTTTCTTT. Translated, it gives CASSLTGVGTEAFF. The full variable domain, in which reference TRBV7-3 and TRBJ1-1 provide the parts outside the CDR3, is GAGVSQTPSNKVTEKGKYVELRCDPISGHTALYWYRQSLGQGPEFLIYFQGTGAADDSGLPNDRFFAVRPEGSVSTLKIQRTERGDSAVYLCASSLTGVGTEAFFGQGTRLTVV.

The rearrangement joins TRBV12-5 to TRBJ1-5; a weak D match, TRBD1 (5 bases). Trimming shortened V by 4 bases and J by 0 bases, and 7 bases separated the two germline ends. CDR1 and CDR2 from the germline V gene are LGHNT and FRNRAP. The CDR3 has 14 amino acids. The CDR3 loop reads CASGWGRSNQPQHF. DNA of the CDR3: TGTGCTAGTGGTTGGGGCCGTAGCAATCAGCCCCAGCATTTT.

This chain links TRBV4-3 with TRBJ1-6, with a weak D call TRBD1 (5 bases). Germline V gene lookup returns CDR1 LGHNA and CDR2 YSLEER. The length of the CDR3 is 13 residues. The V gene lost 0 bases and the J gene lost 13 bases, with 10 bases spanning the gap. CDR3: CASSQDRGDPLHF. CDR3 coding DNA: TGCGCCAGCAGCCAAGATCGCGGGGACCCCCTCCACTTT.

The CDR3 bases are TGTGCCAGCAGCGTGGGACAAACCTACGAGCAGTACTTC. Translated: CASSVGQTYEQYF. This chain links TRBV11-2 with TRBJ2-7; the D gene is possibly TRBD1 (6 bases). Germline-derived CDR1 and CDR2 are SGHAT and FQNNGV. The CDR3 spans 13 residues. Deletions cut 5 bases from V and 2 bases from J, with 10 bases between.

The chain links TRBV19 to TRBJ2-2, with 10 bases that match TRBD2. Per germline, CDR1 LNHDA and CDR2 SQIVND (reference sequence). Losses at the gene ends were 10 bases for V and 0 bases for J; bases not matched to a gene: 5. CDR3 length: 15 residues. CDR3 region: CATRSGGTNTGELFF. CDR3 nucleotide sequence: TGTGCCACTCGTAGCGGGGGGACGAACACCGGGGAGCTGTTTTTT.

The gene calls are TRBV9 and TRBJ1-1; D gene unclear. CDR1 is SGDLS, CDR2 YYNGEE, per germline. The CDR3 totals 14 residues. V was cut by 3 bases and J by 1 base, with 10 bases left in between. CDR3 sequence reads: CASSASWANTEAFF. The CDR3, as DNA: TGTGCCAGCAGCGCATCGTGGGCGAACACTGAAGCTTTCTTT.

V usage is TRBV2 and J usage is TRBJ1-6; 7 bases match TRBD1. The V gene end was trimmed by 3 bases and the J gene end by 4 bases; junction bases not matched to a gene: 9. Germline V gene data show CDR1 as SNHLY and CDR2 as FYNNEI. The CDR3 consists of 17 residues. The CDR3 spells CASSDFQQGPYNSPLHF. DNA for the CDR3: TGTGCCAGCAGTGATTTCCAACAGGGGCCATATAATTCACCCCTCCACTTT.

The rearrangement uses TRBV6-1 and TRBJ2-7; D is perhaps TRBD1 (6 bases). There are 14 residues in the CDR3. V was pared by 3 bases and J by 0 bases, with 9 bases between. From germline, CDR1 is MNHNS and CDR2 SASEGT. This chain's CDR3 is CASSEDRSSYEQYF. The CDR3 DNA reads as TGTGCCAGCAGTGAGGACAGATCCTCCTACGAGCAGTACTTC.